This T cell receptor beta chain was recorded in a study of Ad26.COV2.S vaccination and SARS-CoV-2 variants. Clones were read by immunoSEQ multiplex PCR, and TCRdb kept only the in-frame ones, dropping some. This sample has nearly 95,000 clones; more than 65% occur once, and the top ten carry about 17%. General study findings and limits: Those who received vaccine or placebo ended up with similar non-spike TCR breadth.

On this clone itself: Its matching antigen is unknown.

Germline V lookup: CDR1 SGHTA, CDR2 FQGTGA. Deletions cut 3 bases from V and 6 bases from J, with 15 bases between. This CDR3 is built from 14 residues. The TCR comes from a human donor who had recovered from COVID-19. The sequencing here drew on peripheral blood, taken after recovery from COVID-19. The V gene is TRBV7-3, the J gene TRBJ2-7; no definite D call. The CDR3 region is CASSLGSGVLEQYF. In nucleotides, the CDR3 is TGTGCCAGCAGCTTGGGGTCAGGAGTCCTCGAGCAGTACTTC. Drawing the rest from reference TRBV7-3 and TRBJ2-7, the complete variable domain is GAGVSQTPSNKVTEKGKYVELRCDPISGHTALYWYRQSLGQGPEFLIYFQGTGAADDSGLPNDRFFAVRPEGSVSTLKIQRTERGDSAVYLCASSLGSGVLEQYFGPGTRLTVT.